Here is one T cell receptor (beta chain) with its context. The data were produced by immunoSEQ multiplex PCR, yet TCRdb's version contains in-frame clones alone and is incomplete. Found here are 250,000 to 300,000 clones, more than 75% of them singletons; the top ten hold about 2.3%. The ends lost 4 bases at V and 3 bases at J; junction bases unmatched: 5. The CDR3 runs 15 residues. Germline V gene lookup returns CDR1 SNHLY and CDR2 FYNNEI. Participants, roughly 18 to 100 years old, spanned 25 or so US areas. Cohort placement rested on clinical history that participants reported themselves. This record belongs to a study of blood T cell repertoires in COVID-19.

Sequences were obtained from PBMCs or T cells enriched from blood (not recorded which). The chain combines TRBV2 with TRBJ2-3, with 9 bases identical to TRBD1. This receptor was taken from a woman between 35 and 50 years old with acute COVID-19. CDR3 DNA sequence: TGTGCCAGCAGTGGACAGGGGGGAGCGACAGATACGCAGTATTTT. As protein: CASSGQGGATDTQYF.